This paragraph covers one TCR beta chain sequence. Antigen unknown. This entry is derived from a study of shared clonotypes between healthy human individuals. V dropped 7 bases and J dropped 4 bases, with 8 bases sitting between them. CDR1 MDHEN and CDR2 SYDVKM come from the germline V gene. The CDR3 extends over 12 amino acids. Study-wide results and limits: Naive subsets generally had larger estimated richness than memory subsets.

Repertoires were generated with immunoSEQ multiplex PCR, while TCRdb's copy carries only in-frame clones and drops some. The sample has approximately 620,000 clones, about 97% seen once. J is TRBJ1-5 and V is TRBV28; perhaps TRBD1 as D (5 bases). Sequenced input: naive CD4+ T cells sorted from blood. Subset here: CD45RA+ positively selected. This receptor was taken from a woman aged 30 to 39 in good health. The CDR3 here is CASTNRNQPQHF. Here the CDR3 DNA reads TGTGCCAGCACCAACAGGAATCAGCCCCAGCATTTT.